This TCR beta chain was sequenced for a study of read filtering for tumor transcriptome and immune sequencing. Study summary: Revised staging placed roughly 8 patients in R-ISS I, about 16 in II, more than 5 in III. Whole-study findings and limits: Single-read clonotypes: about 83% of IR-seq clonotypes (roughly 4% of reads), almost 75% of RNA-seq clonotypes (around 45% of reads).

Germline V CDR1 and CDR2: SGHNT, YYREEE (reference sequence). The CDR3 covers 17 residues. The V end lost 0 bases, the J end lost 4 bases, and 17 bases lay between the germline ends. This library used roughly 370 ng RNA and molecular barcoded adaptors spanning alpha/delta and beta/gamma chains. TCRdb passed the reads through MiXCR, listing each CDR3 protein once. Altogether over 50,000 distinct CDR3 sequences are present, roughly a fifth being singletons, with the ten largest covering approximately 11%. This clonotype has a count of ten or more. Its antigen is undetermined. Every patient had bone marrow sampled while the disease was active.

Sequences were obtained from a population of CD138-negative cells sorted from bone marrow. The TCR was taken from a donor over 35 with multiple myeloma. The chain couples TRBV5-4 to TRBJ2-1; TRBD2 might be the D (5 bases). The CDR3 spells CASSLEVLVSTYNEQFF. The DNA for the CDR3 is TGTGCCAGCAGCTTGGAGGTACTAGTCTCTACTTACAATGAGCAGTTCTTC.